Each of the 8 T cell receptor beta chains below was sequenced from the same sample in a study of glioma-infiltrating T cells after dendritic cell vaccination. This table comes from immunoSEQ multiplex PCR, and its TCRdb copy is limited to in-frame clones, with some not included. The sample includes about 92,000 clones, 80% to 90% seen only once; the top ten take roughly 14%. The sequences come from blood, collected before dendritic cell vaccination. These receptors came from a human donor with glioblastoma.

The chain uses TRBV6-5 and TRBJ1-1, with D possibly TRBD1 on 6 matching bases. CDR1 and CDR2 from the germline V gene are MNHEY and SVGAGI. The CDR3 loop spans 13 amino acids. Trimming cost V 10 bases and J 1 base, with 13 bases left between them. The CDR3 nucleotides read TGTGCCACCAGGGGCCGAACGAACACTGAAGCTTTCTTT. Its protein is CATRGRTNTEAFF.

The genes are TRBV28 and TRBJ2-7; 9 nucleotides line up with TRBD2. V dropped 5 bases and J dropped 3; count of bases not matched to a gene: 11. Per germline, CDR1 MDHEN and CDR2 SYDVKM. The CDR3 consists of 16 residues. The CDR3 loop is CASSVVAGVALYEQYF. CDR3 sequence (DNA): TGTGCCAGCAGTGTCGTAGCGGGAGTAGCCCTCTACGAGCAGTACTTC.

The chain carries TRBV15 and TRBJ1-5, with D maybe TRBD1 (6 bases). The CDR3 consists of 16 residues. Trimming left V 6 bases short and J 4 bases short, with 19 bases between. Germline lookup yields CDR1 LNHNV and CDR2 YYDKDF (reference sequence). The CDR3 coding sequence is TGTGCCACCAGATCAGGGGCCACTCAAAAGAATCAGCCCCAGCATTTT. Protein: CATRSGATQKNQPQHF. The full variable domain, in which reference TRBV15 and TRBJ1-5 provide the parts outside the CDR3, is DAMVIQNPRYQVTQFGKPVTLSCSQTLNHNVMYWYQQKSSQAPKLLFHYYDKDFNNEADTPDNFQSRRPNTSFCFLDIRSPGLGDTAMYLCATRSGATQKNQPQHFGDGTRLSIL.

This clone was seen once. The chain carries TRBV28 and TRBJ1-1; tentative D call: TRBD1 (5 bases). This CDR3 is 15 amino acids long. Trimming took 4 bases from V and 2 from J, leaving 14 bases between them. CDR1 and CDR2 from the germline V gene are MDHEN and SYDVKM. CDR3 sequence reads: CASSSLWGGNTEAFF. The CDR3 DNA reads TGTGCCAGCAGTTCCTTGTGGGGCGGTAACACTGAAGCTTTCTTT.

V gene TRBV5-1 combines with J gene TRBJ2-5; 9 nucleotides line up with TRBD2. The ends lost 3 bases at V and 1 base at J; junction bases unmatched: 4. The CDR3 covers 15 residues. Germline CDR1 is SGHRS and CDR2 is YFSETQ. The CDR3 DNA reads TGCGCCAGCAGCTCGAGCGGGGGGCGCCAAGAGACCCAGTACTTC. Amino acids: CASSSSGGRQETQYF.

DNA of the CDR3: TGTGCCAGCAGTTTCGCGGGGTTGGGACTAGCGGGAGGGTACGAGCAGTACTTC. Translation: CASSFAGLGLAGGYEQYF. This chain connects TRBV28 to TRBJ2-7, with 16 nucleotides matching TRBD2. With V trimmed by 3 bases and J by 4 bases, 9 bases remained unmatched. The length of the CDR3 is 18 residues. The germline V gene has CDR1 MDHEN and CDR2 SYDVKM.

This sequence joins TRBV15 and TRBJ2-5; 10 bases line up with TRBD2. Germline V gene sequence: CDR1 LNHNV, CDR2 YYDKDF (reference sequence). The V segment lost 5 bases and the J segment 0 bases; nucleotides outside the gene matches: 3. This CDR3 spans 15 amino acids. CDR3 protein: CATSRGTSDQETQYF. In DNA, the CDR3 is TGTGCCACCAGCCGTGGGACTAGCGACCAAGAGACCCAGTACTTC. The variable domain in full, with the rest retrieved from reference TRBV15 and TRBJ2-5, is DAMVIQNPRYQVTQFGKPVTLSCSQTLNHNVMYWYQQKSSQAPKLLFHYYDKDFNNEADTPDNFQSRRPNTSFCFLDIRSPGLGDTAMYLCATSRGTSDQETQYFGPGTRLLVL.

Only a few counts were recorded for this clone. The genes are TRBV6-5 and TRBJ2-1, with 9 bases identical to TRBD1. The CDR3 has 12 residues. The germline V gene has CDR1 MNHEY and CDR2 SVGAGI. V lost 5 bases and J lost 9; bases outside the gene matches: 2. This chain's CDR3 is CASSPTGGEQFF. The DNA of the CDR3 is TGTGCCAGCAGTCCGACAGGGGGTGAGCAGTTCTTC.